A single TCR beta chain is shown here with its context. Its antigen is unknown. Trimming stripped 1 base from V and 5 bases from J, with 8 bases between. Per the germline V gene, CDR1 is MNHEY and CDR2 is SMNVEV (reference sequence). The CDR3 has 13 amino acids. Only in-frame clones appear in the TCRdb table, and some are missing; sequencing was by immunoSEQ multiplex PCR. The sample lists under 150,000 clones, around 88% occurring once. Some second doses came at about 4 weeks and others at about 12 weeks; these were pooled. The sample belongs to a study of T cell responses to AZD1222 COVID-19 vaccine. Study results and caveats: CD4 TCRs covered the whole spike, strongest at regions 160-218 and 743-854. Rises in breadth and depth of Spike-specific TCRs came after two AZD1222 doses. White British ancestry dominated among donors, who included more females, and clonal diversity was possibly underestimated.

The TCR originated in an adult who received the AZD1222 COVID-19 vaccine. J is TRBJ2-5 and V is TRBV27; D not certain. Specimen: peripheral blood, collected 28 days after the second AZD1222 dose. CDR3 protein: CASSLLVGETQYF. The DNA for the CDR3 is TGTGCCAGCAGTTTATTGGTAGGGGAGACCCAGTACTTC.